This note documents a single T cell receptor (beta chain) sequence. The antigen is not known. Germline values: CDR1 LNHDA, CDR2 SQIVND (reference sequence). Deletions cut 7 bases from V and 7 bases from J, with 8 bases between. The CDR3 runs to 11 residues. Survey-level immunoSEQ v3.0 assays were run. Clones were sequenced by immunoSEQ multiplex PCR, and TCRdb holds only the in-frame ones, with some missing. The table has tens of thousands of clones, roughly 93% seen once. The data belong to a study of long-term antiretroviral therapy in people with HIV. For the study at large: Samples from the earliest time points predate the 2015 immediate-ART recommendation by about a decade. General study results and limits: HIV repertoires covered narrower CDR3 length ranges than controls did. Dominant in the repertoire at all time points were clones expanded before ART.

J is TRBJ1-5 and V is TRBV19, with D unresolved. Source: unsorted PBMCs, taken 9 to 9.5 years after starting antiretroviral therapy. The origin of this receptor is a man in his thirties or forties with HIV. CDR3 amino acids: CASIPEQPQHF. For the CDR3, the DNA is TGTGCCAGTATCCCCGAACAGCCCCAGCATTTT. The complete variable domain, with remaining parts taken from reference TRBV19 and TRBJ1-5, reads DGGITQSPKYLFRKEGQNVTLSCEQNLNHDAMYWYRQDPGQGLRLIYYSQIVNDFQKGDIAEGYSVSREKKESFPLTVTSAQKNPTAFYLCASIPEQPQHFGDGTRLSIL.